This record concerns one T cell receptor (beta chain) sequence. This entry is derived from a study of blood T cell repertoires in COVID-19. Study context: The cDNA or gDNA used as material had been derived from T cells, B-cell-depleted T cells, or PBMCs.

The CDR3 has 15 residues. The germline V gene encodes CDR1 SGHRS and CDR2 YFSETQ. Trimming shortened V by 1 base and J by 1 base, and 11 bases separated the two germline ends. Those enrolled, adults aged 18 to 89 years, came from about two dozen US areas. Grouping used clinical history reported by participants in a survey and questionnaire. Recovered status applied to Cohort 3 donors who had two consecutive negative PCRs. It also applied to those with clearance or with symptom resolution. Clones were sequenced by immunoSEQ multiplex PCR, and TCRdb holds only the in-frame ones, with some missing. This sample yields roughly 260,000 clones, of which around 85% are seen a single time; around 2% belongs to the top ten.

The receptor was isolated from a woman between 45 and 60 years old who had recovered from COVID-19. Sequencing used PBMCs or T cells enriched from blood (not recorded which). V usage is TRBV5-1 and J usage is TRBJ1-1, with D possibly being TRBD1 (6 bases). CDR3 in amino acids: CASSLLGAPNTEAFF. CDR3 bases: TGCGCCAGCAGCTTGCTGGGGGCCCCGAACACTGAAGCTTTCTTT.